The subject of this entry is one TCR beta chain. Antigen specificity is unknown. This CDR3 has 17 amino acids. Germline CDR1 and CDR2: MGHRA and YSYEKL. V gave up 4 bases and J gave up 0 bases; unmatched junction bases: 8. The time point was: cycle 4 day 1 (C4D1), after 5 to 7 weeks of nivolumab. Brentuximab vedotin exposure varied among the patients, all of whom had relapsed after autologous stem cell transplantation. Negative magnetic selection isolated CD4+ T cells from thawed PBMCs. This entry is derived from a study of PD-1 blockade in classical Hodgkin lymphoma. Study-level findings and limits: Complete responders' baseline diversity resembled that of newly diagnosed patients. Nivolumab starters within 1 year of ASCT were excluded.

Assay used: immunoSEQ multiplex PCR; TCRdb lists only in-frame clones, some missing. The sample has fewer than 25,000 clones; 75% to 90% are singletons. Specimen: CD4+ T cells from blood, collected before the fourth cycle of nivolumab. The rearrangement uses TRBV4-1 and TRBJ2-7; 11 bases are shared with TRBD2. This clonotype was sampled from a human donor with classical Hodgkin lymphoma. The CDR3, as DNA: TGCGCCAGCAGCCTCGGACTAGCGGGCTTCAGCTCCTACGAGCAGTACTTC. Translation gives CASSLGLAGFSSYEQYF.